This TCR beta chain is drawn from a study of control samples from healthy donors and cancer patients. Trimming at V came to 0 bases and at J to 1 base, leaving 4 bases not matched to a gene. The CDR3 length is 18 residues. Germline loops: CDR1 LGHDT, CDR2 YNNKEL (reference sequence). TCRdb keeps only in-frame clones here, not all; method: immunoSEQ multiplex PCR. The data hold roughly 84,000 clones, with 89% observed a single time. Material for sequencing was blood. This TCR derives from a man between 50 and 59 years old in good health. The J gene is TRBJ2-5, the V gene TRBV3-1 (or the pseudogene TRBV3-2); TRBD2 aligns across 14 bases. In DNA form, the CDR3 reads TGTGCCAGCAGCCAAGATAGGACTAGCGGGGGGCCCCAAGAGACCCAGTACTTC. Its translation: CASSQDRTSGGPQETQYF.